This T cell receptor (beta chain) comes out of a study of T-cell reconstitution after alpha-beta-depleted transplantation in children. Findings and caveats of the study: When one year had passed after transplant, most T-cell counts and diversity came from newly produced T cells. Alpha-beta T cells present about two months after transplant were reported to originate from several hundred expanded graft clones.

Trimming removed 3 bases from V and 1 base from J; junction bases left unmatched: 9. The CDR3 runs 17 residues. Germline V CDR1 and CDR2: SGHRS, YFSETQ. Preparation of the TCRbeta library involved a method that used unique molecular identifiers. TCRdb re-called the PCR reads with MiXCR, one entry per CDR3 protein. The repertoire includes hundreds of thousands of distinct CDR3 sequences, 10% to 15% of them detected once, and approximately 2.1% sits in the top ten. This clonotype was counted ten times or more. Its antigen is unknown. The sequence came from a male patient between 10 and 17 years old who had a stem cell transplant for acute myeloid leukemia, so the T cells may come from the graft donor. The chain couples TRBV5-1 to TRBJ2-3, with 9 bases lining up with TRBD2. Sample: PBMCs, mostly from graft donor cells, taken 360 days after TCRalphabeta/CD19-depleted stem cell transplant. The chain's CDR3 is CASSWGLTSGGTDTQYF. In nucleotides, the CDR3 is TGCGCCAGCAGCTGGGGGTTGACTAGCGGTGGCACAGATACGCAGTATTTT.